This entry concerns a single T cell receptor beta chain. Its cognate antigen is unknown. This entry belongs to a study of CXCR3-negative and CXCR3-positive naive CD8 T cells. CDR1 and CDR2 (germline): LGHDT, YNNKEL (reference sequence). The CDR3 is made up of 15 amino acids. The study, taken as a whole, reports: Against CXCR3-negative naive cells, CXCR3-positive naive cells showed more hydrophobic TRB CDR3s.

The method, 5' RACE with UMI labels, was used to prepare the TRB cDNA libraries. TCRdb re-called the 5' RACE reads and shows each CDR3 protein once, DNA omitted. The sample's table shows about 150,000 distinct CDR3 sequences. Sequencing was done on a sample of naive CXCR3+ CD8+ T cells from blood. Indicated subset: CD45RO-CCR7+CD27+CD95- naive CD8+ T cells expressing CXCR3 (TNR3+). The chain links TRBV3-1 to TRBJ2-5. This clonotype originated in a human donor in good health. Some clones in this sample may be carry-over from other donors' samples. This chain's CDR3 is CASSQDYAVQETQYF.